This TCR beta chain was captured in a study of long-term antiretroviral therapy in people with HIV. United States facilities provided treatment to all participants with HIV. Overall study findings and caveats: Clones expanded before ART dominated the repertoire at all time points.

Runs used v3.0 of the immunoSEQ assay and were done at survey level. The repertoire was sequenced with immunoSEQ multiplex PCR; TCRdb's copy has only in-frame clones and lacks some. Among about 21,000 clones listed, approximately 80% were seen once. Points on this clone: As yet, its antigen is unknown.

The CDR3 contains 13 residues. CDR1 and CDR2 from the germline V gene are SGHAT and FQDESV (reference sequence). V was shortened by 5 bases and J by 6 bases, with 13 bases between the two germline ends. The sample in question was unsorted PBMCs, obtained 1.9 years after starting antiretroviral therapy. The receptor's source is a woman aged 50 to 65 with HIV. V usage is TRBV11-1 and J usage is TRBJ2-5; D is perhaps TRBD1 (6 bases). The CDR3 region has the DNA TGTGCCAGCAGCCTCAGGGGAAGGCAGACCCAGTACTTC. It is translated as CASSLRGRQTQYF.